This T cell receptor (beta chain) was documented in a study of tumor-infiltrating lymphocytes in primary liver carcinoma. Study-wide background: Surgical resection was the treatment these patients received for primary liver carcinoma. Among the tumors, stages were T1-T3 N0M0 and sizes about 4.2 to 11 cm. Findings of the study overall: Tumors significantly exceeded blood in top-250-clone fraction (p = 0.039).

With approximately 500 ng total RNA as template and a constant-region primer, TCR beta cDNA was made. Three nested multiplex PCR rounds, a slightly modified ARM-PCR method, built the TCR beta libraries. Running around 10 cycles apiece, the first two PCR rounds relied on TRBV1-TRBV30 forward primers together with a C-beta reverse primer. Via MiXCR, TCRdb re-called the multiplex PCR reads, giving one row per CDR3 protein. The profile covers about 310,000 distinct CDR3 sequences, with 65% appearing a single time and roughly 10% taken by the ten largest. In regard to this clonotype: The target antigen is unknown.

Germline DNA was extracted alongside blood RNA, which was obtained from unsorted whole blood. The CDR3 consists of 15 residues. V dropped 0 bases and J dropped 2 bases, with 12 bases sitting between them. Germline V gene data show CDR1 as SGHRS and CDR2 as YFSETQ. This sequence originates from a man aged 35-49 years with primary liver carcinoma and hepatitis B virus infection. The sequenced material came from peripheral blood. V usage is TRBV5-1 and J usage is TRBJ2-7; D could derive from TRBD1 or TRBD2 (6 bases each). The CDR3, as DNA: TGCGCCAGCAGCTTGGAAGGGGGGCGGACCTACGAGCAGTACTTC. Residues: CASSLEGGRTYEQYF.